This T cell receptor (beta chain) was obtained from a study of T cells expressing NK-cell markers. Study details: Beta-chain profiling covered CD3+CD56+NKG2C+, CD3+CD56+NKG2C- and CD3+CD56-NKG2C+ sorted subsets.

Following a re-call of the 5' RACE reads, TCRdb has one entry per CDR3 protein and lacks DNA. The sample table includes roughly 180,000 distinct CDR3 sequences. The CDR3 has 14 amino acids. Germline CDR1 reads SNHLY; CDR2 reads FYNNEI. The rearrangement links TRBV2 to TRBJ2-5; TCRdb outputs TRBD1, but without DNA this stays unchecked. The source of this sequence is a woman aged 18 to 75 in good health. Material: blood T cells: a sorted CD56 or NKG2C T cell subset, CD4+ or CD8+ T cells, or bulk PBMC T cells (not recorded which). The CDR3 sequence: CASSPREGKETQYF.